The 18 T cell receptor beta chains below all came from one sample that was sequenced in a study of CD8 T cell repertoires and HIV-1 epitope variants. TCRdb keeps only in-frame clones here, not all; method: immunoSEQ multiplex PCR. The sample has 7,000 to 7,500 clones; less than 75% are singletons. No antigen has been assigned to these receptors. The sequencing input was cultured CD8+ T cells derived from PBMCs. The receptors stem from a male donor with HIV.

The CDR3 DNA sequence: TGTGCCAGCAGTTTCAATGGCGGTTCCTACGAGCAGTACTTC. This codes for CASSFNGGSYEQYF. The rearrangement joins TRBV28 to TRBJ2-7, with D unresolved. This CDR3 has 14 amino acids. Germline V gives CDR1 MDHEN, CDR2 SYDVKM. V lost 3 bases and J lost 1, with 10 bases in between.

The V call is TRBV27, the J call TRBJ2-5; D is unresolved. CDR3 length equals 15 residues. Germline V gene lookup returns CDR1 MNHEY and CDR2 SMNVEV (reference sequence). Trimming took 4 bases from V and 2 from J, leaving 14 bases between them. CDR3 sequence reads: CASSSGPGPQETQYF. The CDR3 DNA is TGTGCCAGCAGTTCTGGCCCGGGCCCACAAGAGACCCAGTACTTC.

This clone was recorded a few times. V gene TRBV2 combines with J gene TRBJ1-1, with TRBD1 matching 9 bases. J was trimmed by 5 bases and V by 8 bases; bases with no gene match: 6. From germline, CDR1 is SNHLY and CDR2 FYNNEI. The CDR3 is 13 residues long. CDR3 loop: CASRGTGSTEAFF. In DNA, the CDR3 is TGTGCCAGCCGCGGGACAGGGAGTACTGAAGCTTTCTTT.

The V gene is TRBV5-6, the J gene TRBJ2-7; TRBD2 aligns across 14 bases. J was trimmed by 6 bases and V by 0 bases; bases with no gene match: 14. Per germline, CDR1 SGHDT and CDR2 YYEEEE. This CDR3 has 19 amino acids. The CDR3 protein is CASSLGEGLAGARRGEQYF. In nucleotides, the CDR3 is TGTGCCAGCAGCTTGGGTGAGGGACTAGCGGGAGCGAGGCGGGGCGAGCAGTACTTC.

The chain employs TRBV4-2 and TRBJ2-3; D possibly corresponds to TRBD2 (6 bases). The germline V gene has CDR1 LGHNA and CDR2 YNFKEQ. V was pared by 5 bases and J by 2 bases, with 20 bases between. The length of the CDR3 is 17 residues. CDR3 nucleotides: TGTGCCAGCAGCGATGACTTCGGGCGGGGATCCACAGATACGCAGTATTTT. Translated: CASSDDFGRGSTDTQYF.

This clone was picked up a small number of times. The chain employs TRBV5-6 and TRBJ1-2; D gene ambiguous. CDR3 length: 14 amino acids. The germline V gene has CDR1 SGHDT and CDR2 YYEEEE. V was cut by 5 bases and J by 4 bases, with 15 bases left in between. The CDR3 protein is CASRPEAPIYGYTF. The CDR3 region has the DNA TGTGCCAGCAGGCCTGAGGCCCCGATCTATGGCTACACCTTC.

The genes are TRBV27 and TRBJ1-1; unclear D gene. CDR3 size: 11 residues. Germline CDR1 MNHEY, CDR2 SMNVEV (reference sequence). The germline V and J ends were trimmed by 2 bases and 8 bases, with 6 bases remaining between them. The chain's CDR3 is CASSLLGEAFF. The CDR3 DNA reads TGTGCCAGCAGTTTACTGGGCGAAGCTTTCTTT.

The V and J genes are TRBV5-1 and TRBJ1-2, with 8 bases identical to TRBD1. The length of the CDR3 is 13 residues. Trimming removed 0 bases from V and 6 bases from J; junction bases left unmatched: 1. Germline V gene sequence: CDR1 SGHRS, CDR2 YFSETQ. In DNA, the CDR3 is TGCGCCAGCAGCTTGGCGACAGGGGATGGCTACACCTTC. This gives the protein CASSLATGDGYTF.

This chain uses TRBV27 with TRBJ1-1; 10 bases agree with TRBD1. The CDR3 length is 17 residues. Germline V CDR1 and CDR2: MNHEY, SMNVEV (reference sequence). The ends lost 4 bases at V and 4 bases at J; junction bases unmatched: 12. In DNA form, the CDR3 reads TGTGCCAGCAGTTCCCCCGGGACAGGGGTGATTTCCACTGAAGCTTTCTTT. Translation: CASSSPGTGVISTEAFF.

This clone is large. This chain connects TRBV5-1 to TRBJ2-7; D is undetermined. This CDR3 has 14 residues. Germline loops: CDR1 SGHRS, CDR2 YFSETQ. Trimming removed 4 bases from V and 3 bases from J, with 14 bases in between. For the CDR3, the DNA is TGCGCCAGCAGCCCTGAGTTGGATTACTACGAGCAGTACTTC. It translates to CASSPELDYYEQYF.

The chain recombines TRBV7-2 with TRBJ1-1, with D hard to call. The CDR3 contains 12 residues. V dropped 3 bases and J dropped 6 bases, with 8 bases sitting between them. From germline, CDR1 is SGHTA and CDR2 FQGNSA. The CDR3 coding sequence is TGTGCCAGCAGCTTGGGTAACCCTGAAGCTTTCTTT. Translation: CASSLGNPEAFF.

This clone has just one count. The V call is TRBV4-3, the J call TRBJ2-7, with D perhaps TRBD1 (5 bases). This CDR3 region has 15 residues. The V and J ends lost 0 bases and 2 bases respectively, with 11 bases between them. CDR1 is LGHNA, CDR2 YSLEER, per germline. The CDR3 loop reads CASSQDRDVTYEQYF. In DNA form, the CDR3 reads TGCGCCAGCAGCCAAGACAGGGATGTAACCTACGAGCAGTACTTC.

The rearrangement links TRBV5-6 to TRBJ2-1; 8 bases are a match to TRBD2. The CDR3 consists of 15 residues. With 0 bases clipped from V and 7 bases from J, the junction kept 6 bases outside the gene matches. Germline lookup yields CDR1 SGHDT and CDR2 YYEEEE. The CDR3 nucleotides read TGTGCCAGCAGCTTGGGGCGCGGGGGGTGGAATGAGCAGTTCTTC. Its protein product is CASSLGRGGWNEQFF.

By share, this clone counts as medium-sized (0.01 to 0.1%). This rearrangement joins TRBV5-6 to TRBJ1-1; tentatively, D is TRBD1 (6 bases). Trimming shortened V by 5 bases and J by 5 bases, and 13 bases separated the two germline ends. The length of the CDR3 is 13 residues. Germline V lookup: CDR1 SGHDT, CDR2 YYEEEE. This CDR3 reads CASREQGGTEAFF. The CDR3 DNA sequence: TGTGCCAGCAGGGAGCAAGGGGGTACTGAAGCTTTCTTT.

This chain uses TRBV28 with TRBJ2-7; D remains unclear. V lost 6 bases and J 1 base, leaving 10 bases between the germline ends. The CDR3 consists of 13 residues. CDR1 is MDHEN, CDR2 SYDVKM, per germline. CDR3 sequence (DNA): TGTGCCAGCAGCCTAGGTTTTTCCTACGAGCAGTACTTC. Its protein is CASSLGFSYEQYF.

This chain uses TRBV7-9 with TRBJ1-4; D unresolved. This CDR3 region has 14 residues. Per germline, CDR1 SEHNR and CDR2 FQNEAQ (reference sequence). V gave up 4 bases and J gave up 8 bases, with 14 bases separating them. CDR3 sequence reads: CASSSPEDWEKLFF. Written as DNA, the CDR3 is TGTGCCAGCAGCTCTCCAGAAGACTGGGAAAAACTGTTTTTT.

Here the CDR3 reads CASSVGGGKNSPLHF. The CDR3 coding sequence is TGTGCCAGCAGCGTAGGAGGAGGGAAGAATTCACCCCTCCACTTT. The rearrangement joins TRBV9 to TRBJ1-6; D ambiguous. The germline gives CDR1 SGDLS, CDR2 YYNGEE. CDR3 length equals 15 residues. V lost 0 bases to trimming and J lost 7 bases, with 11 bases between them.

The chain links TRBV7-9 to TRBJ2-2; either TRBD1 or TRBD2 may supply D (5 bases each). CDR3 size: 13 residues. The ends were cut back, 8 bases at V and 6 bases at J, with 13 bases in the middle. The germline gives CDR1 SEHNR, CDR2 FQNEAQ (reference sequence). Here the CDR3 reads CASLGDSAGELFF. In DNA form, the CDR3 reads TGTGCCAGCCTGGGGGATTCGGCCGGGGAGCTGTTTTTT.